A selection of T cell receptor beta chains follows, all from one sample in a study of blood T cell repertoires in COVID-19. The method was immunoSEQ multiplex PCR; TCRdb's version includes in-frame clones alone and lacks a portion of them. The profile shows fewer than 200,000 clones, approximately 87% of them singletons. Sequenced: PBMCs or T cells enriched from blood (not recorded which). These receptors were obtained from a woman in her forties or fifties who had recovered from COVID-19. Both conserved end residues are part of each CDR3. The D gene is left open where the match is weak. The size of a clone is reported for some rows only, either as once, few or many, or as a class for expanded clones.

CASSQGQTSGNTIYF	TGTGCCAGCAGCCAAGGACAGACCTCTGGAAACACCATATATTTT	NA	NA	TRBV14	TRBJ1-3
CAWNGLAGGTQYF	TGTGCCTGGAATGGACTAGCGGGGGGGACCCAGTACTTC	NA	TRBD2	TRBV30	TRBJ2-5
CSVDSSGLYNEQFF	TGCAGCGTTGACTCCAGCGGGCTATACAATGAGCAGTTCTTC	few	NA	TRBV29-1	TRBJ2-1
CASSPSGLAGGRSTDTQYF	TGTGCCAGCAGTCCTTCCGGACTAGCGGGAGGGCGGAGCACAGATACGCAGTATTTT	NA	TRBD2	TRBV6-6	TRBJ2-3
CASSPGGAQPQHF	TGTGCCAGCTCTCCGGGTGGGGCTCAGCCCCAGCATTTT	NA	NA	TRBV6-4	TRBJ1-5
CAWSSGGPYNEQFF	TGTGCCTGGAGTTCAGGGGGTCCCTACAATGAGCAGTTCTTC	NA	TRBD1	TRBV30	TRBJ2-1
CASSGQGAGNTEAFF	TGTGCCAGCAGTGGACAGGGGGCGGGGAACACTGAAGCTTTCTTT	NA	TRBD1	TRBV28	TRBJ1-1
CATSGRHGTDTQYF	TGTGCCACTTCGGGTCGGCACGGGACAGATACGCAGTATTTT	once	NA	TRBV19	TRBJ2-3
CASSTTGFGYTF	TGTGCCAGCAGTACGACAGGGTTTGGCTACACCTTC	NA	TRBD1	TRBV27	TRBJ1-2
CAGGSYNEQFF	TGTGCGGGGGGGTCCTACAATGAGCAGTTCTTC	NA	TRBD2	TRBV6-5	TRBJ2-1
CASSLVTAGNTIYF	TGTGCCAGCAGCTTAGTTACGGCTGGAAACACCATATATTTT	NA	NA	TRBV11-2	TRBJ1-3
CASSHPTGGEAFF	TGCGCCAGCAGCCACCCGACAGGGGGAGAAGCTTTCTTT	NA	TRBD1	TRBV4-1	TRBJ1-1
CASGEFAQPQHF	TGTGCTAGTGGTGAGTTCGCTCAGCCCCAGCATTTT	NA	NA	TRBV12-5	TRBJ1-5
CASSSTNPSRVVDQPQHF	TGTGCCAGCAGCTCAACAAACCCATCCAGGGTGGTAGATCAGCCCCAGCATTTT	NA	NA	TRBV6-2/TRBV6-3	TRBJ1-5
CASERTGVNYGYTF	TGTGCCAGCGAGAGGACAGGGGTTAACTATGGCTACACCTTC	NA	TRBD1	TRBV28	TRBJ1-2
CASAEDSFNYGYTF	TGTGCTAGTGCCGAGGACAGCTTTAACTATGGCTACACCTTC	NA	NA	TRBV12-5	TRBJ1-2
CAWRPRDRAWGNGYTF	TGTGCCTGGAGGCCCCGGGACAGGGCCTGGGGGAATGGCTACACCTTC	NA	TRBD1	TRBV30	TRBJ1-2
CASSHPDRADYGYTF	TGCGCCAGCAGCCACCCGGACAGGGCAGACTATGGCTACACCTTC	NA	TRBD1	TRBV4-1	TRBJ1-2
CASSLDSSNQPQHF	TGTGCCAGCAGCCTTGACAGTAGCAATCAGCCCCAGCATTTT	NA	NA	TRBV5-5	TRBJ1-5
CASRRDRDYGYTF	TGTGCCAGCAGGAGGGACAGGGACTATGGCTACACCTTC	NA	TRBD1	TRBV6-5	TRBJ1-2
CAWTSLAGSLGTQYF	TGTGCCTGGACCAGCTTAGCGGGAAGCTTGGGTACGCAGTATTTT	NA	TRBD2	TRBV30	TRBJ2-3
CASSPQGNQPQHF	TGTGCCAGCAGCCCACAGGGGAATCAGCCCCAGCATTTT	NA	TRBD1	TRBV12-3/TRBV12-4	TRBJ1-5
CASSTGRGTGELFF	TGTGCCAGCAGCACAGGGCGCGGCACCGGGGAGCTGTTTTTT	NA	NA	TRBV27	TRBJ2-2
CASSPDIYNEQFF	TGTGCCAGCAGTCCAGATATCTACAATGAGCAGTTCTTC	NA	NA	TRBV6-5	TRBJ2-1
CASSPTGLGNTIYF	TGCGCCAGCAGCCCGACAGGGCTTGGAAACACCATATATTTT	NA	TRBD1	TRBV4-1	TRBJ1-3
CASRDRGGNSNQPQHF	TGTGCCAGTAGGGACAGGGGTGGGAATAGCAATCAGCCCCAGCATTTT	NA	TRBD1	TRBV19	TRBJ1-5
CASSIRRDTEAFF	TGTGCCAGTAGTATCCGCAGGGACACTGAAGCTTTCTTT	few	NA	TRBV19	TRBJ1-1
CASTQGMNTEAFF	TGTGCCAGCACTCAGGGGATGAACACTGAAGCTTTCTTT	NA	NA	TRBV7-2	TRBJ1-1
CASTHRGRLAEAFF	TGTGCCAGCACCCACAGGGGGAGATTGGCTGAAGCTTTCTTT	NA	TRBD1	TRBV6-5	TRBJ1-1
CASSSNGGNGYTF	TGTGCCAGCAGCTCAAACGGAGGGAACGGCTACACCTTC	few	NA	TRBV7-2	TRBJ1-2
CASSLMTGINYGYTF	TGTGCCAGCAGCTTAATGACAGGGATTAACTATGGCTACACCTTC	NA	TRBD1	TRBV7-2	TRBJ1-2
CASSTGQGSNEQFF	TGTGCCAGTAGCACGGGACAGGGATCCAATGAGCAGTTCTTC	NA	TRBD1	TRBV19	TRBJ2-1
CASSSNSGTGAPNEKLFF	TGTGCCAGCAGCTCAAATTCCGGGACAGGGGCACCTAATGAAAAACTGTTTTTT	NA	TRBD1	TRBV7-9	TRBJ1-4